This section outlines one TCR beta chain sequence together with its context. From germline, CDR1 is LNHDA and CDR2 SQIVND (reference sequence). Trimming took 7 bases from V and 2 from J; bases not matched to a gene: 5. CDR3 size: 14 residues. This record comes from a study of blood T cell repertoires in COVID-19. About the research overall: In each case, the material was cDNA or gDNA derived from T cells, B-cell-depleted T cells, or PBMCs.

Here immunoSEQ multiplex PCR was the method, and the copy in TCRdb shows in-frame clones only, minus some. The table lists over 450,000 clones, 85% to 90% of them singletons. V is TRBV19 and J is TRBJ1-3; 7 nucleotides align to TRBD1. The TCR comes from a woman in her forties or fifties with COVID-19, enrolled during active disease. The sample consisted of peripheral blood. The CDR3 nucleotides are TGTGCCAGTAACCCCGGGACAGCTGGAAACACCATATATTTT. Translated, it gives CASNPGTAGNTIYF.